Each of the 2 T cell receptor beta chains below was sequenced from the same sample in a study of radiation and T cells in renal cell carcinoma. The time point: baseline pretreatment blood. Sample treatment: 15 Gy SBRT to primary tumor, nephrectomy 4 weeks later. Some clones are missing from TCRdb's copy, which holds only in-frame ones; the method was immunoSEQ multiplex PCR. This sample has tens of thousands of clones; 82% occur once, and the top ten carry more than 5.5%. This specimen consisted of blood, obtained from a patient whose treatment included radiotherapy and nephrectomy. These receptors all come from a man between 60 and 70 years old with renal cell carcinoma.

The CDR3 reads CSVSTGQVYEQYF. As DNA, the CDR3 is TGCAGCGTTTCCACGGGACAGGTCTACGAGCAGTACTTC. The V call is TRBV29-1, the J call TRBJ2-7; 8 positions match TRBD1. The CDR3 consists of 13 residues. The germline CDR1 and CDR2 sequences are SQVTM and ANQGSEA. Germline trimming cut 5 bases from V and 3 bases from J; bases unmatched to any gene: 6.

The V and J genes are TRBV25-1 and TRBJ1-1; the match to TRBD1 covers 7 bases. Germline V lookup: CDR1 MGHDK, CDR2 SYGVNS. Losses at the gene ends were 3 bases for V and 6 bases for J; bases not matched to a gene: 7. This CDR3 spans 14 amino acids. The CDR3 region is CASSDGAGGPEAFF. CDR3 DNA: TGTGCCAGCAGTGATGGGGCAGGGGGTCCTGAAGCTTTCTTT.